These 19 T cell receptor beta chains were all obtained from the same sample, sequenced in a study of T cells in Graves' hyperthyroidism and ophthalmopathy. Amplified TCR beta CDR3 regions came from RNA transcripts. HTBI primers were employed in a first-round RT-PCR of the TCR CDR3. TCRdb re-analysed the multiplex PCR reads in MiXCR, keeping a single row per CDR3 protein. The table has about 560,000 distinct CDR3 sequences, roughly 17% seen once. Sequencing was performed on blood. These receptors were obtained from a woman between 18 and 29 years old with Graves' hyperthyroidism.

A few counts support this clonotype. V usage is TRBV6-5 and J usage is TRBJ2-4, with D unresolved. Germline V gene lookup returns CDR1 MNHEY and CDR2 SVGAGI. Trimming removed 4 bases at V and 1 base at J, with 14 bases between. This CDR3 region has 16 residues. The CDR3 sequence is CASSFSRFGAKNIQYF. The CDR3 DNA reads TGTGCCAGCAGTTTCTCGAGATTTGGGGCCAAAAACATTCAGTACTTC.

This clonotype was detected only a few times. This chain links TRBV27 with TRBJ2-3; D possibly corresponds to TRBD2 (5 bases). Looked up from germline, CDR1 is MNHEY and CDR2 is SMNVEV (reference sequence). V lost 3 bases and J lost 6, with 10 bases in between. The CDR3 runs to 13 residues. The CDR3 is CASSFFGSDTQYF. CDR3 coding DNA: TGTGCCAGCAGTTTTTTTGGGAGCGATACGCAGTATTTT.

This chain links TRBV4-1 with TRBJ2-1; TRBD2 aligns across 7 bases. The CDR3 covers 17 residues. Germline CDR1 MGHRA, CDR2 YSYEKL. Trimming cost V 0 bases and J 3 bases; bases outside gene matches: 8. The CDR3, as DNA: TGCGCCAGCAGCCAAGAATGGCGTAGCGGGCACTACAATGAGCAGTTCTTC. It specifies CASSQEWRSGHYNEQFF.

The chain links TRBV6-1 to TRBJ1-4; TRBD1 matches 9 bases. The germline V gene encodes CDR1 MNHNS and CDR2 SASEGT. V dropped 5 bases and J dropped 9; count of bases not matched to a gene: 10. CDR3 length equals 15 residues. The DNA for the CDR3 is TGTGCCAGCAGTCGGACAGGGGAGGGACGGAAAAAACTGTTTTTT. This codes for CASSRTGEGRKKLFF.

The chain links TRBV6-1 to TRBJ1-2; D might be TRBD1 (6 bases). This CDR3 region has 15 residues. The V end was cut by 8 bases, the J end by 5 bases, with 21 bases between. The V gene's germline CDR1 is MNHNS and CDR2 SASEGT. This CDR3 is CASAIGPNRAYGYTF. CDR3 DNA: TGTGCCAGCGCGATTGGCCCGAACAGGGCTTATGGCTACACCTTC.

This clonotype has only a few counts. The chain is built from TRBV6-1 and TRBJ2-5; D remains unclear. Between the trimmed V and J ends, which lost 6 bases and 5 bases, there was a span of 10 bases. The CDR3 length is 12 residues. CDR1 is MNHNS, CDR2 SASEGT, per germline. CDR3 in DNA: TGTGCCAGCAGGCCAGGCCTCGAGACCCAGTACTTC. It translates to CASRPGLETQYF.

This clonotype has just a few counts. This chain links TRBV28 with TRBJ1-2; TRBD1 is a possible D gene (5 bases). CDR3 length: 14 residues. Germline values: CDR1 MDHEN, CDR2 SYDVKM. Trimming left V 11 bases short and J 3 bases short, with 19 bases between. Here the CDR3 DNA reads TGTGCCCATTCAATCCGCAGGGCCGACTATGGCTACACCTTC. Translating gives CAHSIRRADYGYTF.

Worth noting for this clonotype: No conserved phenylalanine or tryptophan is present at the end of the CDR3, so a read error is the likely explanation. V gene TRBV7-2 combines with J gene TRBJ1-2, with 8 nucleotides matching TRBD1. Germline CDR1 and CDR2: SGHTA and FQGNSA. Germline trimming cut 3 bases from V and 4 bases from J; bases unmatched to any gene: 7. The CDR3 length is 15 residues. The CDR3 spells CASSFRDRFTYGYTL. The CDR3 DNA reads TGTGCCAGCAGCTTCCGGGACAGGTTTACCTATGGCTACACCCTC.

The gene calls are TRBV10-3 and TRBJ2-1, with 13 bases fitting TRBD2. V lost 3 bases to trimming and J lost 7 bases; unmatched junction nucleotides: 6. Germline values: CDR1 ENHRY, CDR2 SYGVKD. The CDR3 is 16 amino acids. CDR3 in amino acids: CAISDPLAGGPNEQFF. CDR3 nucleotide sequence: TGTGCCATCAGTGACCCACTAGCGGGGGGGCCTAATGAGCAGTTCTTC.

This clonotype has ten or more counts. The chain has TRBV9 and TRBJ2-7; D is perhaps TRBD2 (6 bases). Germline CDR1 is SGDLS and CDR2 is YYNGEE. Trimming took 3 bases from V and 4 from J, leaving 14 bases between them. The CDR3 is 14 residues long. CDR3 DNA sequence: TGTGCCAGCAGCGCGGGACTGAAAAGTTACGAGCAGTACTTC. It translates to CASSAGLKSYEQYF.

This clonotype was seen only a few times. A much larger clone is a single base away; this may be a read error. The rearrangement joins TRBV3-1 to TRBJ2-1; 11 bases map to TRBD1. The CDR3 is 14 residues long. Germline CDR1 LGHDT, CDR2 YNNKEL (reference sequence). The trim removed 4 bases at V and 8 bases at J, leaving 4 bases unmatched. The DNA for the CDR3 is TGTGCCAGCAGCCCGGGACAGGGGGGCGATGAGCAGTTCTTC. Its translation is CASSPGQGGDEQFF.

This clonotype has a handful of counts. This chain links TRBV5-1 with TRBJ2-7; D not resolved. The CDR3 covers 11 residues. Trimming shortened V by 6 bases and J by 5 bases, and 9 bases separated the two germline ends. Germline V gives CDR1 SGHRS, CDR2 YFSETQ. This CDR3 reads CASNGPHEQYF. The CDR3 nucleotides are TGCGCCAGCAACGGGCCCCACGAGCAGTACTTC.

This chain joins TRBV6-1 and TRBJ1-2; D gene ambiguous. The CDR3 contains 13 residues. Germline-derived CDR1 and CDR2 are MNHNS and SASEGT. Trimming stripped 4 bases from V and 2 bases from J, with 8 bases between. The CDR3 reads CASSGRRNYGYTF. CDR3 nucleotide sequence: TGTGCCAGCAGTGGTAGGAGAAACTATGGCTACACCTTC.

This clonotype appeared a few times. The chain joins TRBV24-1 to TRBJ2-3; D is undetermined. V lost 0 bases to trimming and J lost 1 base, with 7 bases between them. CDR1 KGHDR and CDR2 SFDVKD come from the germline V gene. The CDR3 is 15 residues long. The CDR3 spells CATSDLGVGTDTQYF. The CDR3, as DNA: TGTGCCACCAGTGATTTGGGGGTGGGCACAGATACGCAGTATTTT.

This chain uses TRBV7-9 with TRBJ1-1, with D possibly matching TRBD1 (5 bases). This CDR3 contains 12 residues. With 6 bases removed from V and 9 bases from J, the gap between germline ends came to 14 bases. From germline, CDR1 is SEHNR and CDR2 FQNEAQ (reference sequence). DNA of the CDR3: TGTGCCAGCAGTTCTAGTGGGGGTAAAGCTTTCTTT. Its translation is CASSSSGGKAFF.

In its sample, this clonotype was seen many times. This rearrangement joins TRBV20-1 to TRBJ2-5; D not certain. Germline CDR1 DFQATT, CDR2 SNEGSKA (reference sequence). With 0 bases removed from V and 0 bases from J, the gap between germline ends came to 11 bases. The CDR3 consists of 15 residues. The CDR3 DNA is TGCAGTGCTAGAGATCTTAGGGCAGACCAAGAGACCCAGTACTTC. Its protein is CSARDLRADQETQYF.

The table lists this clonotype with many counts. The chain carries TRBV15 and TRBJ2-5; 11 positions match TRBD2. The CDR3 is made up of 16 amino acids. Germline V gene sequence: CDR1 LNHNV, CDR2 YYDKDF (reference sequence). Trimming removed 4 bases from V and 9 bases from J; junction bases left unmatched: 13. For the CDR3, the DNA is TGTGCCACCAGCAACCAGCCGGGACTAGCGGCCCGGGCCCAGTACTTC. This gives the protein CATSNQPGLAARAQYF.

This clonotype was recorded many times. The chain is built from TRBV5-1 and TRBJ2-1, with D possibly matching TRBD1 (5 bases). This CDR3 region has 11 residues. In germline, CDR1 is SGHRS, CDR2 YFSETQ. The V and J ends lost 7 bases and 6 bases respectively, with 8 bases between them. For the CDR3, the DNA is TGCGCCAGCGCCACAGGCAATGAGCAGTTCTTC. Its translation is CASATGNEQFF.

In its sample, this clonotype was seen many times. The rearrangement joins TRBV28 to TRBJ2-3, with D perhaps matching TRBD1 or TRBD2 (5 bases each). V was shortened by 6 bases and J by 2 bases, with 9 bases between the two germline ends. The CDR3 loop spans 13 amino acids. Germline assignment: CDR1 MDHEN and CDR2 SYDVKM. The CDR3 DNA follows: TGTGCCAGCAGGCTAGGGACCACAGATACGCAGTATTTT. This translates into CASRLGTTDTQYF.